The 12 T cell receptor beta chains given below trace back to one sample, sequenced in a study of control samples from healthy donors and cancer patients. TCRdb keeps only in-frame clones here, not all; method: immunoSEQ multiplex PCR. The sample includes approximately 140,000 clones, approximately 93% of them seen just once. The specimen sequenced was blood. The origin of the receptors is a man aged 18 to 30 in good health.

The chain recombines TRBV4-1 with TRBJ2-1, with D perhaps matching TRBD1 (5 bases). The CDR3 runs to 16 residues. Germline loops: CDR1 MGHRA, CDR2 YSYEKL. V shed 0 bases and J shed 2 bases, with 11 bases lying between them. The CDR3 reads CASSQEPGRTYNEQFF. The CDR3 DNA is TGCGCCAGCAGCCAAGAACCAGGGCGCACCTACAATGAGCAGTTCTTC.

J is TRBJ2-5 and V is TRBV10-2; 10 positions agree with TRBD2. With V trimmed by 2 bases and J by 5 bases, 2 bases remained unmatched. This CDR3 comprises 14 residues. Germline lookup yields CDR1 WSHSY and CDR2 SAAADI. CDR3 DNA: TGCGCCAGCAGTGAGAAGCGGGGGGGGGAGACCCAGTACTTC. It yields the protein CASSEKRGGETQYF.

CDR3 residues: CASSRAGGLGDTQYF. The CDR3 coding sequence is TGTGCCAGCAGCCGAGCCGGAGGGTTGGGAGATACGCAGTATTTT. The chain has TRBV7-6 and TRBJ2-3; a weak D match, TRBD2 (6 bases). The CDR3 is 15 residues long. Germline CDR1 is SGHVS and CDR2 is FNYEAQ. V was cut by 5 bases and J by 5 bases, with 17 bases left in between.

CDR3 DNA: TGTGCCAGCAGCCCCGCCCCCCCTAGCGGGGCTAGCACAGATACGCAGTATTTT. Translation gives CASSPAPPSGASTDTQYF. This chain connects TRBV5-6 to TRBJ2-3; 9 positions match TRBD2. With V trimmed by 4 bases and J by 0 bases, 12 bases remained unmatched. Germline V gives CDR1 SGHDT, CDR2 YYEEEE. The CDR3 has 18 residues.

The rearrangement links TRBV13 to TRBJ1-1; D uncertain. Deletions cut 5 bases from V and 0 bases from J, with 10 bases between. Germline V lookup: CDR1 PRHDT, CDR2 FYEKMQ (reference sequence). This CDR3 has 14 amino acids. The CDR3 DNA follows: TGTGCCAGCAGCCATAGCCAGATGAACACTGAAGCTTTCTTT. Translated: CASSHSQMNTEAFF. Supplemented by reference TRBV13 and TRBJ1-1, the full variable domain reads AAGVIQSPRHLIKEKRETATLKCYPIPRHDTVYWYQQGPGQDPQFLISFYEKMQSDKGSIPDRFSAQQFSDYHSELNMSSLELGDSALYFCASSHSQMNTEAFFGQGTRLTVV.

This rearrangement joins TRBV6-2 or TRBV6-3 to TRBJ1-1; D gene ambiguous. This CDR3 spans 14 amino acids. The germline V and J ends were trimmed by 2 bases and 1 base, with 8 bases remaining between them. Per germline, CDR1 MNHEY and CDR2 SVGEGT. The CDR3 loop is CASSYSEGNTEAFF. DNA for the CDR3: TGTGCCAGCAGTTACAGTGAGGGGAACACTGAAGCTTTCTTT.

The chain is built from TRBV28 and TRBJ2-3, with 7 bases aligning to TRBD2. Germline-derived CDR1 and CDR2 are MDHEN and SYDVKM. Germline trimming cut 6 bases from V and 2 bases from J; bases unmatched to any gene: 8. CDR3 length equals 15 residues. The CDR3 DNA sequence: TGTGCCAGCAGCCCCGGGAGGACCAACACAGATACGCAGTATTTT. Translation: CASSPGRTNTDTQYF.

The V and J genes are TRBV5-1 and TRBJ1-1, with 7 bases fitting TRBD1. V shed 0 bases and J 0 bases; nucleotides not matched to a gene: 5. There are 16 residues in the CDR3. The germline gives CDR1 SGHRS, CDR2 YFSETQ. In DNA form, the CDR3 reads TGCGCCAGCAGCTTGGGATGGGGACAGATGAACACTGAAGCTTTCTTT. Translating it yields CASSLGWGQMNTEAFF. Variable domain in full (rest from reference TRBV5-1 and TRBJ1-1): KAGVTQTPRYLIKTRGQQVTLSCSPISGHRSVSWYQQTPGQGLQFLFEYFSETQRNKGNFPGRFSGRQFSNSRSEMNVSTLELGDSALYLCASSLGWGQMNTEAFFGQGTRLTVV.

V usage is TRBV28 and J usage is TRBJ2-5, with D perhaps TRBD1 (6 bases). Germline lookup yields CDR1 MDHEN and CDR2 SYDVKM. V lost 5 bases and J lost 5, with 15 bases in between. The CDR3 sequence is 14 residues long. The CDR3 nucleotides read TGTGCCAGCAGTACCACAGGGATACGGGAGACCCAGTACTTC. Amino acids: CASSTTGIRETQYF.

This chain uses TRBV5-4 with TRBJ2-1, with D perhaps given as TRBD1 or TRBD2 (5 bases each). Germline V gives CDR1 SGHNT, CDR2 YYREEE (reference sequence). The V gene lost 4 bases and the J gene lost 12 bases, with 17 bases spanning the gap. There are 13 residues in the CDR3. The chain's CDR3 is CASSPGPLKTQFF. In DNA form, the CDR3 reads TGTGCCAGCAGCCCGGGGCCCCTGAAAACGCAGTTCTTC.

This chain links TRBV6-5 with TRBJ2-7; D gene ambiguous. Trimming took 5 bases from V and 3 from J, leaving 11 bases between them. The CDR3 runs to 13 residues. The germline V gene encodes CDR1 MNHEY and CDR2 SVGAGI. The CDR3 DNA sequence: TGTGCCAGCAGTCTCCGTTGGAACTACGAGCAGTACTTC. As protein: CASSLRWNYEQYF.

This chain joins TRBV4-1 and TRBJ2-5; TRBD1 matches at 8 bases. The CDR3 extends over 16 amino acids. The germline V gene encodes CDR1 MGHRA and CDR2 YSYEKL. V lost 5 bases and J lost 5; bases outside the gene matches: 13. CDR3 nucleotide sequence: TGCGCCAGCAGCTTGACAGGGGATGCTAGTCTCGAGACCCAGTACTTC. It codes for CASSLTGDASLETQYF.